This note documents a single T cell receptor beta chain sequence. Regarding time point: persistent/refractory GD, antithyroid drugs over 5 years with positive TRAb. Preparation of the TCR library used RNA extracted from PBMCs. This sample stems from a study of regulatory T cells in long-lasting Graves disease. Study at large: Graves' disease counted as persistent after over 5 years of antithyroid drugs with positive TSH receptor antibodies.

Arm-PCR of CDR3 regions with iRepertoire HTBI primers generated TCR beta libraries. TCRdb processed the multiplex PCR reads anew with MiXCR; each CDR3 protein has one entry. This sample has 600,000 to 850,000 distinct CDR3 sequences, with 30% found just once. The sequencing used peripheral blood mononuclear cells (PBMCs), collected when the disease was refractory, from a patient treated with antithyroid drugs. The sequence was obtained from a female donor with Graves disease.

The DNA for the CDR3 is TGCAGCGTTGAAGCGGGCGGCTACGAGCAGTACTTC. It encodes CSVEAGGYEQYF. V and J are TRBV29-1 and TRBJ2-7; no clear D. V gave up 1 base and J gave up 3 bases, with 7 bases separating them. The germline CDR1 and CDR2 sequences are SQVTM and ANQGSEA. This CDR3 is 12 amino acids long.